Below, 12 T cell receptor beta chains from the same sample are listed, as sequenced in a study of vaccination and CD4 T cells after COVID-19. Their cognate antigens are unknown. Sequencing of cultured CD4+ T cell DNA used the Oncomine TCR Beta short-read assay. TCRdb processed the PCR reads anew with MiXCR; each CDR3 protein has one entry. The table shows about 15,000 distinct CDR3 sequences, with around 70% occurring only once. The treatment is: approximately 11-day PBMC culture with coronavirus spike peptide pools or control peptides (ViraFEST assay). Source material: CD4+ T cells from blood, cultured in vitro. The source of these receptors is a human donor who had recovered from COVID-19.

The gene calls are TRBV12-3 or TRBV12-4 and TRBJ2-7; the D call may be TRBD1 or TRBD2 (6 bases each). CDR3 length equals 13 residues. Trimming left V 7 bases short and J 3 bases short, with 13 bases between. The CDR3 DNA reads as TGTGCCAGCACCATAGGAGGGGGCTACGAGCAGTACTTC. Its translation is CASTIGGGYEQYF.

The chain joins TRBV24-1 to TRBJ1-2; tentative D call: TRBD1 (6 bases). The germline V gene has CDR1 KGHDR and CDR2 SFDVKD. Trimming pared 5 bases from V and 4 bases from J, leaving 10 bases between. This CDR3 region has 13 residues. The CDR3 reads CATSVGHLYGYTF. The CDR3 bases are TGTGCCACCAGTGTGGGACACCTCTATGGCTACACCTTC.

This clonotype was seen a single time. Germline and junction disagree at one end, which may indicate a read error. This chain uses TRBV7-9 with TRBJ1-1, with no clear D. Germline V CDR1 and CDR2: SEHNR, FQNEAQ (reference sequence). The CDR3 extends over 15 amino acids. The CDR3 reads CASSASVVEVTEAFF. CDR3 nucleotides: TGCGCCAGCAGCGCATCAGTTGTGGAGGTCACTGAAGCTTTCTTT.

The chain combines TRBV6-2 or TRBV6-3 with TRBJ2-3; D remains ambiguous. Per germline, CDR1 MNHEY and CDR2 SVGEGT. The length of the CDR3 is 15 residues. The V end was cut by 4 bases, the J end by 0 bases, with 11 bases between. The CDR3 region is CASSSFPRSTDTQYF. CDR3 coding DNA: TGTGCCAGCAGTTCCTTCCCCCGGAGCACAGATACGCAGTATTTT.

V usage is TRBV7-9 and J usage is TRBJ2-2; D unresolved. V lost 5 bases, J lost 0 bases, and 7 bases lay in between. Germline CDR1 and CDR2: SEHNR and FQNEAQ (reference sequence). CDR3 length: 14 residues. The CDR3 region is CASSPPANTGELFF. Written as DNA, the CDR3 is TGTGCCAGCAGCCCCCCGGCGAACACCGGGGAGCTGTTTTTT. Supplemented by reference TRBV7-9 and TRBJ2-2, the full variable domain reads DTGVSQNPRHKITKRGQNVTFRCDPISEHNRLYWYRQTLGQGPEFLTYFQNEAQLEKSRLLSDRFSAERPKGSFSTLEIQRTEQGDSAMYLCASSPPANTGELFFGEGSRLTVL.

The V and J genes are TRBV19 and TRBJ1-2, with 10 bases fitting TRBD1. The germline V gene encodes CDR1 LNHDA and CDR2 SQIVND (reference sequence). This CDR3 is 15 amino acids long. The junction had 6 bases not matched to a gene; V was cut back by 5 bases and J by 3 bases. For the CDR3, the DNA is TGTGCCAGTAGTCTCCGGGACAGGGGAGACTATGGCTACACCTTC. This sequence encodes CASSLRDRGDYGYTF.

This clonotype was recorded a few times. The chain employs TRBV20-1 and TRBJ1-5; D remains ambiguous. The CDR3 consists of 15 residues. The V end was cut by 1 base, the J end by 9 bases, with 19 bases between. Germline-derived CDR1 and CDR2 are DFQATT and SNEGSKA (reference sequence). As DNA, the CDR3 is TGCAGTGCTAGAGGGGAAGCGGGATTATTTGGGCCCCAGCATTTT. Its protein product is CSARGEAGLFGPQHF.

This clonotype was seen a handful of times. V and J are TRBV20-1 and TRBJ1-5, with a possible D match to TRBD1 (5 bases). This CDR3 has 15 amino acids. Trimming took off 4 bases at V and 0 bases at J, with 13 bases between the two ends. Germline CDR1 is DFQATT and CDR2 is SNEGSKA (reference sequence). The CDR3 spells CSATDSTISNQPQHF. CDR3 nucleotide sequence: TGCAGTGCTACAGACAGTACTATTAGCAATCAGCCCCAGCATTTT.

The chain uses TRBV6-5 and TRBJ1-4; 8 positions match TRBD1. With V trimmed by 2 bases and J by 8 bases, 4 bases remained unmatched. There are 14 residues in the CDR3. Germline-derived CDR1 and CDR2 are MNHEY and SVGAGI. This chain's CDR3 is CASSYDRGREKLFF. Here the CDR3 DNA reads TGTGCCAGCAGTTACGACAGGGGACGGGAAAAACTGTTTTTT.

The rearrangement links TRBV6-1 to TRBJ1-5, with unresolved D. The CDR3 spans 13 residues. The germline V gene encodes CDR1 MNHNS and CDR2 SASEGT. V gave up 3 bases and J gave up 4 bases, with 7 bases separating them. CDR3 in DNA: TGTGCCAGCAGTGACAGTCTAAATCAGCCCCAGCATTTT. Amino acid sequence: CASSDSLNQPQHF.

This sequence joins TRBV18 and TRBJ2-7, with D tentatively TRBD2 (6 bases). V dropped 3 bases and J dropped 5 bases, with 17 bases sitting between them. This CDR3 region has 15 residues. CDR1 is KGHSH and CDR2 is LQKENI in the germline V gene. This chain's CDR3 is CASSPDRTAGNEQYF. DNA for the CDR3: TGTGCCAGCTCACCTGACAGAACTGCGGGGAACGAGCAGTACTTC.

This chain uses TRBV6-5 with TRBJ2-7; either TRBD1 or TRBD2 may supply D (5 bases each). Trimming took 0 bases from V and 3 from J, leaving 24 bases between them. The germline gives CDR1 MNHEY, CDR2 SVGAGI. This CDR3 has 19 amino acids. The CDR3 reads CASSYSPPGPHSGSYEQYF. The CDR3, as DNA: TGTGCCAGCAGTTACTCGCCTCCGGGACCCCATTCCGGTAGCTACGAGCAGTACTTC.